The 30 T cell receptor beta chains given below trace back to one sample, sequenced in a study of shared clonotypes between healthy human individuals. Naive CD8 populations comprised CD45RO-negative cells positively selected for CCR7, excluding terminally differentiated effector memory CD45RA+ cells. This table comes from immunoSEQ multiplex PCR, and its TCRdb copy is limited to in-frame clones, with some not included. The top ten hold more than 0.3% of the sample, which has about 580,000 clones, 98% seen once. The source material was naive CD8+ T cells sorted from blood. The origin of the receptors is a man aged 25 to 40 in good health.

The CDR3 bases are TGTGCCAGCAGTGCACTAGGAGGCAGGGAGACCCAGTACTTC. Protein: CASSALGGRETQYF. The rearrangement uses TRBV27 and TRBJ2-5, with D possibly TRBD2 on 5 matching bases. Germline CDR1 reads MNHEY; CDR2 reads SMNVEV (reference sequence). The CDR3 has 14 residues. Trimming left V 5 bases short and J 5 bases short, with 15 bases between.

V and J are TRBV7-9 and TRBJ2-4, with TRBD2 matching 9 bases. CDR3 length: 15 residues. Germline CDR1 and CDR2: SEHNR and FQNEAQ (reference sequence). J lost 7 bases, V lost 5 bases, and 9 bases had no gene match. The CDR3 DNA reads as TGTGCCAGCAGCCTGGGAATAGCGGGAGCTAACATTCAGTACTTC. It encodes CASSLGIAGANIQYF.

Written as DNA, the CDR3 is TGTGCCAGTATTCGGGAGGGACAGGGGGTATACGAGCAGTACTTC. Translating gives CASIREGQGVYEQYF. The rearrangement uses TRBV2 and TRBJ2-7; TRBD1 matches 11 bases. Germline CDR1 is SNHLY and CDR2 is FYNNEI. The CDR3 contains 15 residues. V was pared by 9 bases and J by 4 bases, with 11 bases of the junction left unmatched.

This rearrangement joins TRBV13 to TRBJ2-2; D might be TRBD2 (6 bases). In germline, CDR1 is PRHDT, CDR2 FYEKMQ (reference sequence). With 4 bases removed from V and 6 bases from J, the gap between germline ends came to 15 bases. This CDR3 has 15 amino acids. The CDR3: CASSSPGGPSGELFF. In DNA, the CDR3 is TGTGCCAGCAGCTCCCCCGGAGGGCCATCCGGGGAGCTGTTTTTT. The complete variable domain, with remaining parts taken from reference TRBV13 and TRBJ2-2, reads AAGVIQSPRHLIKEKRETATLKCYPIPRHDTVYWYQQGPGQDPQFLISFYEKMQSDKGSIPDRFSAQQFSDYHSELNMSSLELGDSALYFCASSSPGGPSGELFFGEGSRLTVL.

This chain links TRBV7-6 with TRBJ1-1; D unclear. V dropped 1 base and J dropped 0 bases, with 12 bases sitting between them. The germline CDR1 and CDR2 sequences are SGHVS and FNYEAQ. CDR3 length: 16 residues. The CDR3 region has the DNA TGTGCCAGCAGCTTAGGTCCCACGCGGGTGAACACTGAAGCTTTCTTT. This translates into CASSLGPTRVNTEAFF.

The CDR3 loop is CASSLRGTGWSYEQYF. The CDR3 region has the DNA TGTGCCAGCAGTTTAAGGGGTACAGGGTGGTCCTACGAGCAGTACTTC. This chain links TRBV28 with TRBJ2-7; a possible D gene is TRBD1 (6 bases). The CDR3 length is 16 residues. V lost 2 bases to trimming and J lost 1 base, with 15 bases between them. Looked up from germline, CDR1 is MDHEN and CDR2 is SYDVKM.

This chain joins TRBV18 and TRBJ2-7; TRBD2 matches at 9 bases. The CDR3 is 15 residues long. Per the germline V gene, CDR1 is KGHSH and CDR2 is LQKENI. Trimming cost V 4 bases and J 6 bases; bases outside gene matches: 10. The CDR3 bases are TGTGCCAGCTCACTTGCCGGGACTAGCTTTATCGAGCAGTACTTC. It encodes CASSLAGTSFIEQYF.

The gene calls are TRBV7-6 and TRBJ2-2; 12 positions match TRBD2. With 5 bases clipped from V and 1 base from J, the junction kept 2 bases outside the gene matches. This CDR3 has 16 residues. Germline loops: CDR1 SGHVS, CDR2 FNYEAQ. CDR3 bases: TGTGCCAGCAGCGCGACTAGCGGGAGGAACACCGGGGAGCTGTTTTTT. As protein: CASSATSGRNTGELFF.

J is TRBJ2-5 and V is TRBV7-9, with D possibly being TRBD1 (5 bases). The CDR3 is 13 residues long. V was shortened by 5 bases and J by 2 bases, with 9 bases between the two germline ends. In germline, CDR1 is SEHNR, CDR2 FQNEAQ (reference sequence). The CDR3 region is CASSRTGQETQYF. CDR3 DNA sequence: TGTGCCAGCAGCCGCACAGGACAAGAGACCCAGTACTTC.

This clone was detected only once. The chain has TRBV12-5 and TRBJ2-1; either TRBD1 or TRBD2 may fit D (5 bases each). Per the germline V gene, CDR1 is LGHNT and CDR2 is FRNRAP. The CDR3 consists of 13 residues. V lost 7 bases and J 4 bases, leaving 11 bases between the germline ends. The CDR3 loop reads CASDWGGYNEQFF. In nucleotides, the CDR3 is TGTGCTAGTGATTGGGGCGGGTACAATGAGCAGTTCTTC.

The V and J genes are TRBV7-6 and TRBJ2-1; D gene ambiguous. Trimming shortened V by 1 base and J by 3 bases, and 7 bases separated the two germline ends. From germline, CDR1 is SGHVS and CDR2 FNYEAQ. The CDR3 sequence is 14 residues long. CDR3 DNA sequence: TGTGCCAGCAGCTTAGTCGGAAACTACAATGAGCAGTTCTTC. Its translation: CASSLVGNYNEQFF.

The V gene is TRBV15, the J gene TRBJ2-7; 7 bases match TRBD1. Germline-derived CDR1 and CDR2 are LNHNV and YYDKDF (reference sequence). J lost 3 bases, V lost 0 bases, and 14 bases had no gene match. The CDR3 covers 18 residues. CDR3 coding DNA: TGTGCCACCAGCAGAGAAGGGGGCGGTATAGTGGGGAACTACGAGCAGTACTTC. Protein sequence: CATSREGGGIVGNYEQYF.

The CDR3 region is CSVVSGGTENTEAFF. The CDR3 region has the DNA TGCAGCGTTGTATCGGGCGGGACAGAAAACACTGAAGCTTTCTTT. V is TRBV29-1 and J is TRBJ1-1, with TRBD1 identical over 7 bases. J was trimmed by 2 bases and V by 4 bases; bases with no gene match: 10. CDR3 length equals 15 residues. In germline, CDR1 is SQVTM, CDR2 ANQGSEA.

A note on this clone: Other DNA sequences of this sample code for an identical CDR3. The chain combines TRBV6-5 with TRBJ2-3, with D uncertain. This CDR3 spans 14 amino acids. The ends were cut back, 2 bases at V and 1 base at J, with 7 bases in the middle. Germline V gene lookup returns CDR1 MNHEY and CDR2 SVGAGI. CDR3 sequence reads: CASSYGQGTDTQYF. In nucleotides, the CDR3 is TGTGCCAGCAGTTACGGGCAGGGCACAGATACGCAGTATTTT.

The gene calls are TRBV11-2 and TRBJ1-4; 8 bases fit TRBD1. This CDR3 is built from 14 residues. V was pared by 4 bases and J by 8 bases, with 6 bases of the junction left unmatched. From germline, CDR1 is SGHAT and CDR2 FQNNGV. The CDR3 DNA is TGTGCCAGCAGCTCGACAGGGGATTGGGAAAAACTGTTTTTT. It specifies CASSSTGDWEKLFF.

J is TRBJ2-7 and V is TRBV27, with 9 bases fitting TRBD1. CDR1 is MNHEY, CDR2 SMNVEV, per germline (reference sequence). CDR3 length: 13 residues. V was pared by 6 bases and J by 4 bases, with 4 bases of the junction left unmatched. The CDR3 sequence is CASRGTGSYEQYF. In DNA form, the CDR3 reads TGTGCCAGCAGGGGGACAGGGTCATACGAGCAGTACTTC.

This chain links TRBV9 with TRBJ1-5; possible D gene TRBD1, 5 bases. The CDR3 is 18 amino acids. The ends were cut back, 1 base at V and 0 bases at J, with 17 bases in the middle. Germline lookup yields CDR1 SGDLS and CDR2 YYNGEE. This CDR3 is CASSVSIAGGYSNQPQHF. The CDR3 DNA sequence: TGTGCCAGCAGCGTATCCATAGCTGGGGGGTATAGCAATCAGCCCCAGCATTTT.

This chain links TRBV5-5 with TRBJ2-7; D is unclear. Germline assignment: CDR1 SGHKS and CDR2 YYEKEE (reference sequence). Trimming stripped 7 bases from V and 2 bases from J, with 19 bases between. CDR3 length: 15 residues. The CDR3, as DNA: TGTGCCAGCGAATCCTGGCAGGCCTCTCCCTACGAGCAGTACTTC. Protein sequence: CASESWQASPYEQYF.

The rearrangement links TRBV6-1 to TRBJ1-5, with unresolved D. Germline CDR1 is MNHNS and CDR2 is SASEGT. V dropped 7 bases and J dropped 11 bases, with 9 bases sitting between them. This CDR3 is built from 10 residues. The CDR3 region is CASKGKSQHF. The CDR3 DNA reads TGTGCCAGCAAGGGAAAGTCCCAGCATTTT.

The CDR3: CASNIQGVSEQYF. The CDR3, as DNA: TGTGCCAGCAACATACAGGGGGTTAGCGAGCAGTACTTC. This sequence joins TRBV5-4 and TRBJ2-7; 8 bases map to TRBD1. The V segment lost 6 bases and the J segment 6 bases; nucleotides outside the gene matches: 8. CDR1 and CDR2 from the germline V gene are SGHNT and YYREEE (reference sequence). This CDR3 spans 13 amino acids.

This chain joins TRBV2 and TRBJ1-4; no definite D call. In germline, CDR1 is SNHLY, CDR2 FYNNEI. The CDR3 loop spans 14 amino acids. Trimming removed 7 bases from V and 4 bases from J, with 13 bases in between. CDR3 amino acids: CASIRPDGNEKLFF. The CDR3 DNA reads as TGTGCCAGCATTCGACCGGACGGTAATGAAAAACTGTTTTTT.

The chain has TRBV7-2 and TRBJ2-3, with 11 positions matching TRBD2. This CDR3 contains 17 residues. Germline V lookup: CDR1 SGHTA, CDR2 FQGNSA. The ends lost 1 base at V and 2 bases at J; junction bases unmatched: 5. For the CDR3, the DNA is TGTGCCAGCAGCTTAGTGACTAGCGGGACAAACACAGATACGCAGTATTTT. Translating gives CASSLVTSGTNTDTQYF.

The chain is built from TRBV6-5 and TRBJ1-2; 12 bases are a match to TRBD1. This CDR3 contains 15 residues. V shed 2 bases, J shed 2 bases, and the junction held 0 bases outside the gene matches. Germline V gene sequence: CDR1 MNHEY, CDR2 SVGAGI. The CDR3 protein is CASSYGTGGNYGYTF. The CDR3 DNA reads TGTGCCAGCAGTTACGGGACAGGGGGCAACTATGGCTACACCTTC.

The chain links TRBV27 to TRBJ2-1; possibly TRBD1 for D (5 bases). CDR1 MNHEY and CDR2 SMNVEV come from the germline V gene (reference sequence). Trimming left V 7 bases short and J 9 bases short, with 19 bases between. CDR3 size: 14 residues. This chain's CDR3 is CASTPQGGRSEQFF. The CDR3 DNA is TGTGCCAGCACTCCTCAGGGCGGAAGGTCTGAGCAGTTCTTC.

This chain connects TRBV12-5 to TRBJ2-2; a weak D match, TRBD1 (6 bases). V lost 0 bases and J lost 4, with 12 bases in between. The germline V gene encodes CDR1 LGHNT and CDR2 FRNRAP. The CDR3 has 16 residues. The CDR3 loop is CASGLVQTGLTGELFF. CDR3 DNA sequence: TGTGCTAGTGGTTTGGTACAGACAGGTCTCACCGGGGAGCTGTTTTTT.

CDR3 sequence (DNA): TGCGCCAGCAGCCAACTTAGCGGGGGGTCCGACGAGCAGTACTTC. Amino acid sequence: CASSQLSGGSDEQYF. The rearrangement joins TRBV4-3 to TRBJ2-7; 10 nucleotides align to TRBD2. Germline V CDR1 and CDR2: LGHNA, YSLEER. The CDR3 spans 15 residues. V trimming: 2 bases; J trimming: 5 bases; junction bases outside the gene matches: 6.

DNA of the CDR3: TGTGCCAGCAGCCTAGGTCTAGTCTATGAGCAGTTCTTC. Protein: CASSLGLVYEQFF. This chain connects TRBV28 to TRBJ2-1; D gene uncertain. The V gene lost 6 bases and the J gene lost 8 bases, with 14 bases spanning the gap. CDR1 is MDHEN, CDR2 SYDVKM, per germline. The CDR3 length is 13 residues.

This clone was picked up one time. Other nucleotide sequences in the sample specify the same CDR3. The chain couples TRBV7-9 to TRBJ2-1; D might be TRBD1 (5 bases). Trimming shortened V by 5 bases and J by 4 bases, and 6 bases separated the two germline ends. This CDR3 region has 12 residues. The germline V gene encodes CDR1 SEHNR and CDR2 FQNEAQ (reference sequence). In DNA, the CDR3 is TGTGCCAGCAGCAGGACATACAATGAGCAGTTCTTC. Its translation is CASSRTYNEQFF.

The chain recombines TRBV27 with TRBJ2-1; 10 bases agree with TRBD2. Germline V gene lookup returns CDR1 MNHEY and CDR2 SMNVEV (reference sequence). The J segment lost 7 bases and the V segment lost 4 bases, leaving 10 bases of the junction unmatched. The CDR3 has 16 amino acids. CDR3 in amino acids: CASSSLQREGRNEQFF. The CDR3 bases are TGTGCCAGCAGTTCTCTGCAGCGGGAGGGCAGGAATGAGCAGTTCTTC.

The chain uses TRBV12-5 and TRBJ2-3; TRBD2 matches at 13 bases. CDR1 and CDR2 (germline): LGHNT, FRNRAP. There are 15 residues in the CDR3. Unmatched junction bases numbered 4, after V lost 6 bases and J lost 4 bases. The CDR3 DNA follows: TGTGCTAGTGGCCTCGGGACTAGCGGGGCAGATACGCAGTATTTT. Protein: CASGLGTSGADTQYF.